This TCR beta chain emerged from a study of tumor-infiltrating lymphocytes in oesophageal squamous cell carcinoma. This clonotype was picked up a small number of times. TCRdb reanalysed the PCR reads using MiXCR and keeps one entry per CDR3 protein. The sample has nearly 20,000 distinct CDR3 sequences, more than 35% seen once. Source material: esophageal tumor tissue. The clonotype comes from a male donor with esophageal squamous cell carcinoma.

The chain's CDR3 is CATSRVGGGGTDTQYF. In DNA form, the CDR3 reads TGTGCCACCAGCAGAGTTGGGGGGGGTGGCACAGATACGCAGTATTTT. The chain joins TRBV15 to TRBJ2-3; 7 bases match TRBD2. CDR1 and CDR2 (germline): LNHNV, YYDKDF (reference sequence). Trimming cost V 1 base and J 1 base; bases outside gene matches: 5. The CDR3 sequence is 16 residues long.